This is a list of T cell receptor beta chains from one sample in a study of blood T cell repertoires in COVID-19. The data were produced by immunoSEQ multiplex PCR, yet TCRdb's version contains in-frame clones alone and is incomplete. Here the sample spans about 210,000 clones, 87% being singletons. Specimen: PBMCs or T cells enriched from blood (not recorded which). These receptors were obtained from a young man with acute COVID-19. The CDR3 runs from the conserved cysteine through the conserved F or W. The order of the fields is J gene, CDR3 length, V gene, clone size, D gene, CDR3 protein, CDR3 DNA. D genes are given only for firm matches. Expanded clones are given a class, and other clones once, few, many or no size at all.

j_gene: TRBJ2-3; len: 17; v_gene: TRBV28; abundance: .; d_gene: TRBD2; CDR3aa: CASSLMPGLAGQDTQYF; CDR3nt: TGTGCCAGCAGTTTAATGCCCGGACTAGCGGGACAAGATACGCAGTATTTT
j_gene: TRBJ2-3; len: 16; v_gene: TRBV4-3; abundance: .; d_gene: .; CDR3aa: CASSPWSSAGTDTQYF; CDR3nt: TGCGCCAGCAGCCCTTGGAGCTCCGCGGGCACAGATACGCAGTATTTT
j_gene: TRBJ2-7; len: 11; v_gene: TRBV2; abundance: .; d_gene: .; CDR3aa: CASSYNLEQYF; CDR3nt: TGTGCCAGCAGTTATAACCTAGAGCAGTACTTC
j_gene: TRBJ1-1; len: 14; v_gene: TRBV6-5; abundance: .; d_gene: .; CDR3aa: CASSTGTRNTEAFF; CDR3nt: TGTGCCAGCAGCACCGGGACAAGGAACACTGAAGCTTTCTTT
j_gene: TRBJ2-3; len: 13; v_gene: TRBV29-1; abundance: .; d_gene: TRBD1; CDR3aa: CSAGTGVTDTQYF; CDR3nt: TGCAGCGCCGGGACAGGGGTCACAGATACGCAGTATTTT
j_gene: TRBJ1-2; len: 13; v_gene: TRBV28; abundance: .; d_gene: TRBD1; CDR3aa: CASRPGQGDGYTF; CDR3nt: TGTGCCAGCAGGCCGGGACAGGGGGATGGCTACACCTTC
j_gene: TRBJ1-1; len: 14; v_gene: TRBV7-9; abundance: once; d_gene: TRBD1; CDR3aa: CASSLARDRREAFF; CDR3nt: TGTGCCAGCAGCTTAGCTAGGGACAGAAGGGAAGCTTTCTTT
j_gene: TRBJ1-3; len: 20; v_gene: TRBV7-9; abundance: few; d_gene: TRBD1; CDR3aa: CASSNLNLKTGANSGNTIYF; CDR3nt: TGTGCCAGCAGCAATCTCAACCTCAAGACAGGGGCCAACTCTGGAAACACCATATATTTT
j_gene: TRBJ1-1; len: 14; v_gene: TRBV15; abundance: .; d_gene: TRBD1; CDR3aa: CATSRDRGNTEAFF; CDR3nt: TGTGCCACCAGCAGGGACAGGGGGAACACTGAAGCTTTCTTT
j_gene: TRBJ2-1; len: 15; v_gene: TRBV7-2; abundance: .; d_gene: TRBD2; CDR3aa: CASSPQREAYNEQFF; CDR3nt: TGTGCCAGCAGCCCCCAGCGGGAAGCATACAATGAGCAGTTCTTC
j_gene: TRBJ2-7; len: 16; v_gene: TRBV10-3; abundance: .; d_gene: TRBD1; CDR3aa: CAISDTDRGYSYEQYF; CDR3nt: TGTGCCATCAGTGACACCGACAGGGGCTATTCCTACGAGCAGTACTTC
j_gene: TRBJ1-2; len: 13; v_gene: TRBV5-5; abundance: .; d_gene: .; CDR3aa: CASSGQPNYGYTF; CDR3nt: TGTGCCAGCAGCGGACAGCCGAACTATGGCTACACCTTC
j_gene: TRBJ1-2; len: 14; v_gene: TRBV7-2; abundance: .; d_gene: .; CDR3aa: CASRPSSRGDGYTF; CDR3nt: TGTGCCAGCAGACCAAGTTCCAGGGGAGATGGCTACACCTTC
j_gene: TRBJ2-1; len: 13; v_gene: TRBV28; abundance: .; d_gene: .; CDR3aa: CASSSPGVIEQFF; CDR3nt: TGTGCCAGCAGTTCCCCGGGGGTTATTGAGCAGTTCTTC
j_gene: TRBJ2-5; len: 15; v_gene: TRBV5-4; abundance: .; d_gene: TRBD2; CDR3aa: CASSLVLAEQETQYF; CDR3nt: TGTGCCAGCAGCTTGGTTCTAGCGGAACAAGAGACCCAGTACTTC
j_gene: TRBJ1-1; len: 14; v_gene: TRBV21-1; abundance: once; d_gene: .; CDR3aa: CASLSRGLITEAFF; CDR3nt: TGTGCCAGCCTATCGCGGGGGCTGATCACTGAAGCTTTCTTT
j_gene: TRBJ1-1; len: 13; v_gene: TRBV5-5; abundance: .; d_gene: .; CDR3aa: CASSLDSNTEAFF; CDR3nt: TGTGCCAGCAGCTTGGACAGCAACACTGAAGCTTTCTTT
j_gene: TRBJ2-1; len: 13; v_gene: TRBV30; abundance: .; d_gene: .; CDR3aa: CAVSGSSYNEQFF; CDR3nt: TGTGCCGTTAGCGGTAGCTCCTACAATGAGCAGTTCTTC
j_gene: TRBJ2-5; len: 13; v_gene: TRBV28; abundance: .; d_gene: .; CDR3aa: CASSFGGRETQYF; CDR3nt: TGTGCCAGCAGTTTCGGGGGAAGGGAGACCCAGTACTTC
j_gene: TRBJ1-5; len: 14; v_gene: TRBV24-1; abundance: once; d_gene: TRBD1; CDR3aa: CATSDWDRDQPQHF; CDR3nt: TGTGCCACCAGTGATTGGGACAGGGATCAGCCCCAGCATTTT
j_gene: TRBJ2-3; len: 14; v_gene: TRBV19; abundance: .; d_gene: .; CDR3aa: CASSGEVGTDTQYF; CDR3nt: TGTGCCAGTAGCGGGGAGGTCGGCACAGATACGCAGTATTTT
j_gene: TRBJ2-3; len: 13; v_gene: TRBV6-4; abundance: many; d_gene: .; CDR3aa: CASSESGTDTQYF; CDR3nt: TGTGCCAGCAGTGAGAGCGGCACAGATACGCAGTATTTT
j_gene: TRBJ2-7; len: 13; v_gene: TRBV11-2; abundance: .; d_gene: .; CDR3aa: CASSLDRLREQYF; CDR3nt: TGTGCCAGCAGCTTAGACAGACTGCGCGAGCAGTACTTC
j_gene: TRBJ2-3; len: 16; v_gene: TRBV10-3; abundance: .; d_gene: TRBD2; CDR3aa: CAISEGLAGTADTQYF; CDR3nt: TGTGCCATCAGTGAGGGACTAGCGGGGACCGCAGATACGCAGTATTTT
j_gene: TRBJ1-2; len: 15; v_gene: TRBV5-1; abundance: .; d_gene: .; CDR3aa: CASSPDSGGNYGYTF; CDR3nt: TGCGCCAGCAGCCCGGACTCAGGAGGCAACTATGGCTACACCTTC
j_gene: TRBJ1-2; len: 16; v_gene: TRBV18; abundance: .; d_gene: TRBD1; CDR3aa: CASSPPNRGIEYGYTF; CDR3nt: TGTGCCAGCTCACCACCCAACAGGGGAATCGAATATGGCTACACCTTC
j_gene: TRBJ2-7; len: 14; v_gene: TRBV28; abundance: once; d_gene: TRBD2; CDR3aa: CASSFSGGAYEQYF; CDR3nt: TGTGCCAGCAGTTTCAGCGGGGGAGCCTACGAGCAGTACTTC
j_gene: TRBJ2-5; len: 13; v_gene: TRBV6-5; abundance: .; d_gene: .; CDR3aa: CASSYVRGETQYF; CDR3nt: TGTGCCAGCAGTTACGTTAGAGGGGAGACCCAGTACTTC
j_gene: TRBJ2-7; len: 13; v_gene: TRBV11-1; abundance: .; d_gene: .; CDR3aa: CASSLPQTYEQYF; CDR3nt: TGTGCCAGCAGCTTACCACAGACCTACGAGCAGTACTTC
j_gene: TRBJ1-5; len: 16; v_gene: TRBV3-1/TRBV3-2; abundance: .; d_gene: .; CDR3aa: CASSQSHGTYNQPQHF; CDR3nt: TGTGCCAGCAGCCAATCCCACGGGACATACAATCAGCCCCAGCATTTT
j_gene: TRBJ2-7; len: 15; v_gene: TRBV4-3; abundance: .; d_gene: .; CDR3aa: CASSQVLQGRNEQYF; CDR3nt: TGCGCCAGCAGCCAAGTGTTACAGGGAAGAAACGAGCAGTACTTC
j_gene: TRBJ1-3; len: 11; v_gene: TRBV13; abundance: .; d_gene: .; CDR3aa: CASSLGNTIYF; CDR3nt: TGTGCCAGCAGCCTAGGAAACACCATATATTTT
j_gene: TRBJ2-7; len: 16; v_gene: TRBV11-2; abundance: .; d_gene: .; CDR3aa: CASSLEKIGRGYEQYF; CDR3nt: TGTGCCAGCAGCTTAGAAAAGATAGGCCGGGGATACGAGCAGTACTTC
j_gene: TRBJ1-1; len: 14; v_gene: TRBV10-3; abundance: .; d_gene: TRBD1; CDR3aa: CAISGTGLNTEAFF; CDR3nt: TGTGCCATCAGTGGGACAGGGTTGAACACTGAAGCTTTCTTT
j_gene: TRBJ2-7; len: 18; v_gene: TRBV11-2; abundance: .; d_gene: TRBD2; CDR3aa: CASSLGGGSGSSSYEQYF; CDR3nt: TGTGCCAGCAGCTTAGGGGGTGGTAGCGGGAGCTCAAGCTACGAGCAGTACTTC
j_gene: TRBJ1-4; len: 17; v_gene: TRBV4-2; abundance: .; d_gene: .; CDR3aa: CASSHRPVRRSNEKLFF; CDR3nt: TGTGCCAGCAGCCACCGCCCGGTGAGGAGGTCTAATGAAAAACTGTTTTTT
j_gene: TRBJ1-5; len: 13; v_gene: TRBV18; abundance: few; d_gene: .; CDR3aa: CASSQRGDQPQHF; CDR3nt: TGTGCCAGCTCACAACGGGGGGATCAGCCCCAGCATTTT
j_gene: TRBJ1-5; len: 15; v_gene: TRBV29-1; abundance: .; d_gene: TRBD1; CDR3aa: CSAVGDRGSNQPQHF; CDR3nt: TGCAGCGCCGTCGGGGACAGGGGCAGCAATCAGCCCCAGCATTTT
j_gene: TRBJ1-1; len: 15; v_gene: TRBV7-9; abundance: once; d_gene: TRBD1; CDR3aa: CASSVTGTGNTEAFF; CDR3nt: TGTGCCAGCAGCGTGACCGGGACAGGGAACACTGAAGCTTTCTTT
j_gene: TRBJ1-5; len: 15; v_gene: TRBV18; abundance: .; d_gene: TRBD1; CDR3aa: CASSPATGGHQPQHF; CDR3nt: TGTGCCAGCTCACCCGCGACAGGGGGTCATCAGCCCCAGCATTTT
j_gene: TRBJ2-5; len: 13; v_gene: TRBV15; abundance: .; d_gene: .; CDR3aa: CATRGPSQETQYF; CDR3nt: TGTGCCACCAGGGGGCCCAGCCAAGAGACCCAGTACTTC
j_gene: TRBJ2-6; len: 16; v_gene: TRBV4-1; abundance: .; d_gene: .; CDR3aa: CASSQDGSSGANVLTF; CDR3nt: TGCGCCAGCAGCCAAGACGGGAGCTCTGGGGCCAACGTCCTGACTTTC
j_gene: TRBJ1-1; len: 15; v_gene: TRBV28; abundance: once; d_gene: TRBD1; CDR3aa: CASSTGGAGHTEAFF; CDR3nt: TGTGCCAGCAGCACAGGGGGCGCGGGGCACACTGAAGCTTTCTTT
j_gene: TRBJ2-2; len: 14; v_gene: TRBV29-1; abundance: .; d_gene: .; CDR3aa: CSVDTNSNTGELFF; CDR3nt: TGCAGCGTAGACACCAACTCGAACACCGGGGAGCTGTTTTTT
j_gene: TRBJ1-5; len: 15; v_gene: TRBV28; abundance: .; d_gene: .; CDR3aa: CASSLLGRVDQPQHF; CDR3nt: TGTGCCAGCAGTTTATTAGGCAGGGTTGATCAGCCCCAGCATTTT
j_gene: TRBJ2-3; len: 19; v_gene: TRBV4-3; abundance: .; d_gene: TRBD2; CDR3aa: CASSQEPALSGRATDTQYF; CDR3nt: TGCGCCAGCAGCCAAGAACCGGCCCTCAGCGGGAGGGCTACAGATACGCAGTATTTT
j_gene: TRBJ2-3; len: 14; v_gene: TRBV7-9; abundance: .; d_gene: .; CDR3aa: CASSLPFSADTQYF; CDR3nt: TGTGCCAGCAGCCTCCCCTTCAGCGCAGATACGCAGTATTTT
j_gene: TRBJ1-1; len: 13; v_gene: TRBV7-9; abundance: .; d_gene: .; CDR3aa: CASSAKQNTEAFF; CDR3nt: TGTGCCAGCAGCGCCAAACAGAACACTGAAGCTTTCTTT
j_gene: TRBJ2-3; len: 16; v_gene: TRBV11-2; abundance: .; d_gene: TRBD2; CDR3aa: CASSLGLAPSTDTQYF; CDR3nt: TGTGCCAGCAGCTTAGGACTAGCTCCTAGCACAGATACGCAGTATTTT
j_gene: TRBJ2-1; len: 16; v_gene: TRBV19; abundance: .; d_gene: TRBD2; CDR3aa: CASSLPSGSPGNEQFF; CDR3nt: TGTGCCAGTAGTCTGCCTAGCGGGAGCCCCGGCAATGAGCAGTTCTTC
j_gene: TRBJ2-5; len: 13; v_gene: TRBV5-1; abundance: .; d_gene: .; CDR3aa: CASSLANQETQYF; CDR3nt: TGCGCCAGCAGCTTGGCAAATCAAGAGACCCAGTACTTC
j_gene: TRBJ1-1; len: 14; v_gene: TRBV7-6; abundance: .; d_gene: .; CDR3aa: CASSPEVTGTEAFF; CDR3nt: TGTGCCAGCTCCCCGGAAGTTACGGGGACTGAAGCTTTCTTT